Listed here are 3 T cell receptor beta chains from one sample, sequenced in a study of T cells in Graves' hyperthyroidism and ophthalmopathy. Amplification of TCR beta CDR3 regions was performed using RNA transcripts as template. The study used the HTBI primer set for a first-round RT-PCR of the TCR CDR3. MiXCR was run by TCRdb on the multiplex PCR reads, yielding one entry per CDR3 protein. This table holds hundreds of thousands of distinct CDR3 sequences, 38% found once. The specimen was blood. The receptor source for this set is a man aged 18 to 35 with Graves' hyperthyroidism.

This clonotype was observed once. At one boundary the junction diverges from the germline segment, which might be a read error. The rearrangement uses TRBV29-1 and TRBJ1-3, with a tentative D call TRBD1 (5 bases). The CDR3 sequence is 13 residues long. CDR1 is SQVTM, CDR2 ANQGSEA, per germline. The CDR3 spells CSVEIRGKNTINF. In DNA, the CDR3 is TGCAGCGTTGAAATAAGGGGCAAAAACACCATAAATTTT.

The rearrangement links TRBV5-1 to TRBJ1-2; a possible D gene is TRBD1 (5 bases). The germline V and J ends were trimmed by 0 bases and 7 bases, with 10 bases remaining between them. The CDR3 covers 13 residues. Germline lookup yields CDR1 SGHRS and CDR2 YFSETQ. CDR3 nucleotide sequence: TGCGCCAGCAGCTTGGAGGGGCCGAGTGGCTACACCTTC. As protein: CASSLEGPSGYTF.

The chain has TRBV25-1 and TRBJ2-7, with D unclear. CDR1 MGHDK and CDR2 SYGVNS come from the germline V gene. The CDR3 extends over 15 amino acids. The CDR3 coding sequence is TGTCTCGGCTCTCTCCTTGAGCGTCTGACCTACGAGCAGTACTTC. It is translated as CLGSLLERLTYEQYF.